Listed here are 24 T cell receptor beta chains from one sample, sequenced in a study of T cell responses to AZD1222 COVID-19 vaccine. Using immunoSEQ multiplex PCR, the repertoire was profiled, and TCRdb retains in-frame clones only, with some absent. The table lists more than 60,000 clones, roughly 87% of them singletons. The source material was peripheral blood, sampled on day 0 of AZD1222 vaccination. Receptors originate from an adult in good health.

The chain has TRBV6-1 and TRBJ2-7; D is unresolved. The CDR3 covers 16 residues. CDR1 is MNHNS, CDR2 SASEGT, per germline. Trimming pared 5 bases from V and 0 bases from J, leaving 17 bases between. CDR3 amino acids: CASSQVAGLSSYEQYF. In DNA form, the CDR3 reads TGTGCCAGCAGTCAAGTGGCAGGTTTGAGCTCCTACGAGCAGTACTTC.

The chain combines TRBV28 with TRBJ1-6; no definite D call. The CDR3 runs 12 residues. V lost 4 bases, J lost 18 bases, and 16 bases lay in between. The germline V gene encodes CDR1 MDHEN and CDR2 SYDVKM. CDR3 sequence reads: CASSSRHSSDHF. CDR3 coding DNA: TGTGCCAGCAGTTCCCGACATAGTTCGGACCACTTT.

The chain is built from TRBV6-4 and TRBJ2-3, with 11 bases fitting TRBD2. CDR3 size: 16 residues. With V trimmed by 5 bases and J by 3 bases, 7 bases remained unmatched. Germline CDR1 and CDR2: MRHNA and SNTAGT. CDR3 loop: CASSLLAGGRTDTQYF. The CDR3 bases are TGTGCCAGCAGTTTATTAGCGGGGGGGCGGACAGATACGCAGTATTTT.

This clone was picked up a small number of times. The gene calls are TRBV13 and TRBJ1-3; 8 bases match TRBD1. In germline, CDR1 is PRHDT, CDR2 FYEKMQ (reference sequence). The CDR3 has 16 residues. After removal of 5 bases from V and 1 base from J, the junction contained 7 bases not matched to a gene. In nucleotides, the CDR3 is TGTGCCAGCAGCCCGAGAGGACAGGGATCTGGAAACACCATATATTTT. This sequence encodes CASSPRGQGSGNTIYF. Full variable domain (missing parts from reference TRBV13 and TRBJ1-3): AAGVIQSPRHLIKEKRETATLKCYPIPRHDTVYWYQQGPGQDPQFLISFYEKMQSDKGSIPDRFSAQQFSDYHSELNMSSLELGDSALYFCASSPRGQGSGNTIYFGEGSWLTVV.

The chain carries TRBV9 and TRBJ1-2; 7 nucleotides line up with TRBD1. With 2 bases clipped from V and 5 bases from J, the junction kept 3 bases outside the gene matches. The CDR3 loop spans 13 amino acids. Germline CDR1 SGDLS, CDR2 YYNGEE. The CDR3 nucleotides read TGTGCCAGCAGCGTGGGGACAGTATATGGCTACACCTTC. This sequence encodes CASSVGTVYGYTF.

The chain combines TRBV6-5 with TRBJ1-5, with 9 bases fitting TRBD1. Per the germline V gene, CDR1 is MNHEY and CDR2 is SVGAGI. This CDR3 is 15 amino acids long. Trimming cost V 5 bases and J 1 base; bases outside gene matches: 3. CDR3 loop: CASSTQGASNQPQHF. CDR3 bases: TGTGCCAGCAGTACACAGGGGGCGAGCAATCAGCCCCAGCATTTT.

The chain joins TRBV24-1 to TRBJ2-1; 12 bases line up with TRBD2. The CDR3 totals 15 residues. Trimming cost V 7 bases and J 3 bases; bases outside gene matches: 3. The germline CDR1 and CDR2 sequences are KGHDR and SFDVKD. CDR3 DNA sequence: TGTGCCACCAGCCTAGCGGGGGGGATCTACAATGAGCAGTTCTTC. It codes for CATSLAGGIYNEQFF.

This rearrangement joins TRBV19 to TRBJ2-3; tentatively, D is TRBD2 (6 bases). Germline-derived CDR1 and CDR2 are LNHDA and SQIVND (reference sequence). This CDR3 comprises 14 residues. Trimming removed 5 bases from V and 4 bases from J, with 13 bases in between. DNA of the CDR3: TGTGCCAGTAGTGCGACTAGTAAAGCAGATACGCAGTATTTT. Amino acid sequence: CASSATSKADTQYF.

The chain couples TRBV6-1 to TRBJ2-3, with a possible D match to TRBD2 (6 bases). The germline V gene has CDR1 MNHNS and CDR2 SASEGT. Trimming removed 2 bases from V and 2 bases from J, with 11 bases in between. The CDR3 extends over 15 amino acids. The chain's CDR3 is CASSETSFVTDTQYF. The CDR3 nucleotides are TGTGCCAGCAGTGAAACTAGCTTCGTCACAGATACGCAGTATTTT.

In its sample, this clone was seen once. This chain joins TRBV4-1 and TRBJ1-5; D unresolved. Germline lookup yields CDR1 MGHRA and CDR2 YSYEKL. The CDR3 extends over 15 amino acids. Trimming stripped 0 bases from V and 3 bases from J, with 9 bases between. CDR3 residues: CASSQEERDNQPQHF. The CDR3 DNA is TGCGCCAGCAGCCAAGAGGAACGGGACAATCAGCCCCAGCATTTT.

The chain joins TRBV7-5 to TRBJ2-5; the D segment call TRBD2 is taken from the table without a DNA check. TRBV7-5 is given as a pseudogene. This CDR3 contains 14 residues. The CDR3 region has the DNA TGTGCCAGAAGCAAACGGGGGTCGCAAGAGACCCAGTACTTC. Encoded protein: CARSKRGSQETQYF.

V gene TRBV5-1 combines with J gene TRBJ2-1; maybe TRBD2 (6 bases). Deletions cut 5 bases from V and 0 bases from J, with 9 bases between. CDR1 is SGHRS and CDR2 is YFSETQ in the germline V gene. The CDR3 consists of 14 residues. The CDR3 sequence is CASRGGPSYNEQFF. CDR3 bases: TGCGCCAGCAGAGGAGGGCCCTCCTACAATGAGCAGTTCTTC.

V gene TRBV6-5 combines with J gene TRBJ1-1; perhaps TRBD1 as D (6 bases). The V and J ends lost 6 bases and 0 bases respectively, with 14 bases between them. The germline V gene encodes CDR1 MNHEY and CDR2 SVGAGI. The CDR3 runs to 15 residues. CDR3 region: CASSLTGTMNTEAFF. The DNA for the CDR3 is TGTGCCAGCAGCCTAACCGGGACAATGAACACTGAAGCTTTCTTT.

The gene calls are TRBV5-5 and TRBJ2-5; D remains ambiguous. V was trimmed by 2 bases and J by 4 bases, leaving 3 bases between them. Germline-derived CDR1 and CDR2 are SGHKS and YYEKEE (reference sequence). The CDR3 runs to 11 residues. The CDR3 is CASSFGETQYF. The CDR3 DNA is TGTGCCAGCAGCTTCGGAGAGACCCAGTACTTC.

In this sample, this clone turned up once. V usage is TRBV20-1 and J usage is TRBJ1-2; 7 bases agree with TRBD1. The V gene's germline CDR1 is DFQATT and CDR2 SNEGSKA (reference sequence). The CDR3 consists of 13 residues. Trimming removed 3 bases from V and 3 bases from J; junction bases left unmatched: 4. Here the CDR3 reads CSASGQGDYGYTF. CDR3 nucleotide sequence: TGCAGTGCTAGTGGGCAGGGGGACTATGGCTACACCTTC.

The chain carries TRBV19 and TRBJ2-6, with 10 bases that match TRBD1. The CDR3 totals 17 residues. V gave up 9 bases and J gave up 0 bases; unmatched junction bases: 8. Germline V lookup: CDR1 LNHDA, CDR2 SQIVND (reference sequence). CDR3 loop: CASQFGTGASGANVLTF. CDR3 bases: TGTGCCAGCCAGTTCGGGACAGGGGCCTCTGGGGCCAACGTCCTGACTTTC. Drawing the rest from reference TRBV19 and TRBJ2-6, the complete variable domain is DGGITQSPKYLFRKEGQNVTLSCEQNLNHDAMYWYRQDPGQGLRLIYYSQIVNDFQKGDIAEGYSVSREKKESFPLTVTSAQKNPTAFYLCASQFGTGASGANVLTFGAGSRLTVL.

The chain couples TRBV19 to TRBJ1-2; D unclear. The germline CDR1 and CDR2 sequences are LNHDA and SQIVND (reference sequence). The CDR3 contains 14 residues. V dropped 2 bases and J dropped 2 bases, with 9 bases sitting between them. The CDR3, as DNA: TGTGCCAGTAGTATAAATATTGAGAACTATGGCTACACCTTC. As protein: CASSINIENYGYTF.

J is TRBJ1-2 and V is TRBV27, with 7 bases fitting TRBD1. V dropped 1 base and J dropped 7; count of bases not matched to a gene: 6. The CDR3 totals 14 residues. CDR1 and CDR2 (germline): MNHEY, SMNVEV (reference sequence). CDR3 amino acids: CASSLLQGGGGYTF. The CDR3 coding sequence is TGTGCCAGCAGTTTATTGCAGGGGGGTGGTGGCTACACCTTC.

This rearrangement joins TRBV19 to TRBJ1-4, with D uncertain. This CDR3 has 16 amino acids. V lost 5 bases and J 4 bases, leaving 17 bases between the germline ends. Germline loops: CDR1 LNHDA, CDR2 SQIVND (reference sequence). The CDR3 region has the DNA TGTGCCAGTAGTCGGGCGGCCGCTAGGAATAATGAAAAACTGTTTTTT. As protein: CASSRAAARNNEKLFF. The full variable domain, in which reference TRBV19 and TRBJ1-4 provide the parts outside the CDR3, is DGGITQSPKYLFRKEGQNVTLSCEQNLNHDAMYWYRQDPGQGLRLIYYSQIVNDFQKGDIAEGYSVSREKKESFPLTVTSAQKNPTAFYLCASSRAAARNNEKLFFGSGTQLSVL.

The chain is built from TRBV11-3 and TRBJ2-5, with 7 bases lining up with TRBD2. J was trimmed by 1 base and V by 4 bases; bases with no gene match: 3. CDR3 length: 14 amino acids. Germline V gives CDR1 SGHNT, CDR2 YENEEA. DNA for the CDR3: TGTGCCAGCAGCTCCGGGGGGACCCAAGAGACCCAGTACTTC. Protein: CASSSGGTQETQYF.

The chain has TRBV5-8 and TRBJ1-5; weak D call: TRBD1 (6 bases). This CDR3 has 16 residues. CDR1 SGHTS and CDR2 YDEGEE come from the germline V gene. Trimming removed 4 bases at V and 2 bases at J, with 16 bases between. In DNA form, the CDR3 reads TGTGCCAGCAGCAGGGGGGCTCTAATGGGCAATCAGCCCCAGCATTTT. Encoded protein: CASSRGALMGNQPQHF.

The CDR3 region has the DNA TGCAGCGGAAGGACAGCGAACACTGAAGCTTTCTTT. This codes for CSGRTANTEAFF. The chain carries TRBV29-1 and TRBJ1-1; tentatively, D is TRBD1 (6 bases). Trimming stripped 7 bases from V and 1 base from J, with 10 bases between. The CDR3 has 12 amino acids. Germline V gene sequence: CDR1 SQVTM, CDR2 ANQGSEA.

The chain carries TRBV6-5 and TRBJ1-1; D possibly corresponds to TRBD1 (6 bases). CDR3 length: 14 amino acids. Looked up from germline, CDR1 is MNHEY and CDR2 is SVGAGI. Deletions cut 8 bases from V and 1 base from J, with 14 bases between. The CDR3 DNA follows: TGTGCCAGCCAATGGGACAACCAGAACACTGAAGCTTTCTTT. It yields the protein CASQWDNQNTEAFF.

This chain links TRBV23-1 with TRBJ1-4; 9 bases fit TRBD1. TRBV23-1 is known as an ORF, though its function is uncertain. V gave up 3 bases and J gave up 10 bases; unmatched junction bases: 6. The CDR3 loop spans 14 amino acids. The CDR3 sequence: CASSHPGQGGKLFF. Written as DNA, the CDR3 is TGCGCCAGCAGTCACCCGGGACAGGGAGGAAAACTGTTTTTT.